The 18 T cell receptor beta chains listed next were all sequenced from one sample in a study of T cells in Graves' hyperthyroidism and ophthalmopathy. TCR beta CDR3 region amplification was performed from RNA transcripts. The TCR CDR3 was amplified in a first-round RT-PCR using the HTBI primer set. MiXCR, applied by TCRdb to the multiplex PCR reads, yields one record per CDR3 protein. The sample has hundreds of thousands of distinct CDR3 sequences, approximately 16% seen once. The source material was blood. Every receptor here comes from a woman aged 60-75 years with Graves' ophthalmopathy.

This clonotype was observed many times. V gene TRBV28 combines with J gene TRBJ1-2, with D possibly being TRBD1 (6 bases). Trimming took off 6 bases at V and 1 base at J, with 15 bases between the two ends. Germline CDR1 MDHEN, CDR2 SYDVKM. The CDR3 runs 15 residues. This CDR3 is CASRGGGAFNYGYTF. Written as DNA, the CDR3 is TGTGCCAGCAGGGGGGGCGGGGCGTTTAACTATGGCTACACCTTC.

The chain carries TRBV28 and TRBJ2-1; 15 bases align to TRBD2. V dropped 8 bases and J dropped 6; count of bases not matched to a gene: 5. The CDR3 totals 15 residues. Germline V gives CDR1 MDHEN, CDR2 SYDVKM. The CDR3 loop reads CASGRTSGRANEQFF. The CDR3, as DNA: TGTGCCAGCGGCAGGACTAGCGGGAGGGCCAATGAGCAGTTCTTC.

This clonotype was detected a few times. This chain links TRBV12-3 or TRBV12-4 with TRBJ1-5, with D perhaps TRBD1 (6 bases). Trimming pared 3 bases from V and 1 base from J, leaving 13 bases between. CDR3 length: 16 residues. CDR3 coding DNA: TGTGCCAGCAGTTTTTTGGGGGGGCTGAGCAATCAGCCCCAGCATTTT. It translates to CASSFLGGLSNQPQHF.

This clonotype was counted at least ten times. The chain uses TRBV10-3 and TRBJ1-4, with D maybe TRBD1 (6 bases). The germline CDR1 and CDR2 sequences are ENHRY and SYGVKD. There are 14 residues in the CDR3. V was shortened by 10 bases and J by 0 bases, with 12 bases between the two germline ends. The CDR3 protein is CASGQQATNEKLFF. The CDR3 region has the DNA TGTGCCAGTGGACAGCAGGCAACTAATGAAAAACTGTTTTTT.

This clonotype was seen many times. This sequence joins TRBV28 and TRBJ2-5, with a tentative D call TRBD1 (5 bases). The CDR3 loop spans 15 amino acids. Per germline, CDR1 MDHEN and CDR2 SYDVKM. V was trimmed by 4 bases and J by 5 bases, leaving 17 bases between them. CDR3 sequence (DNA): TGTGCCAGCAGTTCACCGGCAGGGAAGAAGGAGACCCAGTACTTC. Protein product: CASSSPAGKKETQYF.

Notes on this clonotype: One junction end does not reproduce the germline sequence, and a read error may be involved. The V and J genes are TRBV7-9 and TRBJ2-7; 11 bases agree with TRBD2. The germline V gene has CDR1 SEHNR and CDR2 FQNEAQ (reference sequence). CDR3 length equals 14 residues. The CDR3 loop reads CASSELGEGLAGLF. DNA for the CDR3: TGTGCCAGCAGCGAACTAGGGGAAGGACTAGCGGGTTTATTC.

The chain couples TRBV19 to TRBJ2-1; D is uncertain. The V and J ends lost 1 base and 4 bases respectively, with 14 bases between them. Germline lookup yields CDR1 LNHDA and CDR2 SQIVND (reference sequence). CDR3 size: 16 residues. The CDR3 spells CASSIVHGPRYNEQFF. The CDR3 DNA reads as TGTGCCAGTAGTATAGTTCACGGCCCTCGTTACAATGAGCAGTTCTTC.

This clonotype was counted ten times or more. The CDR3 DNA sequence: TGTGCCAGCAGCCTGGACAGGGAGGTGACTGAAGCTTTCTTT. As protein: CASSLDREVTEAFF. The chain recombines TRBV11-2 with TRBJ1-1; 8 bases are a match to TRBD1. CDR1 and CDR2 from the germline V gene are SGHAT and FQNNGV. CDR3 size: 14 residues. V lost 5 bases and J lost 5; bases outside the gene matches: 7.

This rearrangement joins TRBV19 to TRBJ1-5; D may be TRBD1 (6 bases). Trimming removed 5 bases from V and 7 bases from J, with 15 bases in between. The CDR3 is 14 residues long. Germline V lookup: CDR1 LNHDA, CDR2 SQIVND (reference sequence). The CDR3 is CASSPGQRGQPQHF. CDR3 DNA sequence: TGTGCCAGTAGTCCAGGACAGCGGGGCCAGCCCCAGCATTTT.

This clonotype was recorded many times. The chain couples TRBV6-1 to TRBJ2-3; possibly TRBD2 for D (6 bases). This CDR3 has 12 residues. The V gene lost 7 bases and the J gene lost 6 bases, with 11 bases spanning the gap. The germline V gene encodes CDR1 MNHNS and CDR2 SASEGT. CDR3 nucleotide sequence: TGTGCCAGCAACCCAGGAGGGGATACGCAGTATTTT. The encoded protein is CASNPGGDTQYF.

This clonotype was seen repeatedly, ten times or more. The rearrangement uses TRBV28 and TRBJ1-1; 8 bases agree with TRBD1. The CDR3 has 15 residues. Germline assignment: CDR1 MDHEN and CDR2 SYDVKM. Trimming took 6 bases from V and 1 from J; bases not matched to a gene: 7. CDR3 amino acids: CASSQTGGWNTEAFF. CDR3 coding DNA: TGTGCCAGCAGCCAAACAGGGGGTTGGAACACTGAAGCTTTCTTT.

This clonotype has a count of ten or more. The chain joins TRBV20-1 to TRBJ2-3; D may be TRBD1 (5 bases). The germline gives CDR1 DFQATT, CDR2 SNEGSKA (reference sequence). The CDR3 sequence is 15 residues long. Trimming took 1 base from V and 2 from J, leaving 13 bases between them. In DNA, the CDR3 is TGCAGTGCTAGAGCTGATCAGGGTCACACAGATACGCAGTATTTT. This translates into CSARADQGHTDTQYF.

There are many counts of this clonotype. This chain links TRBV2 with TRBJ2-2; 13 bases line up with TRBD2. Trimming took 5 bases from V and 0 from J; bases not matched to a gene: 6. Per germline, CDR1 SNHLY and CDR2 FYNNEI. This CDR3 has 18 residues. In DNA form, the CDR3 reads TGTGCCAGCAGTACTGGACTAGCGGGAGCCACGAACACCGGGGAGCTGTTTTTT. As protein: CASSTGLAGATNTGELFF.

At least ten counts were recorded for this clonotype. The V call is TRBV10-2, the J call TRBJ2-5, with 11 bases aligning to TRBD2. Germline CDR1 WSHSY, CDR2 SAAADI. The CDR3 consists of 17 residues. With 6 bases clipped from V and 4 bases from J, the junction kept 13 bases outside the gene matches. The CDR3 DNA reads as TGCGCCAGCAGGGTCCCCAACTTAGCGGGAGGGCGAGAGACCCAGTACTTC. It specifies CASRVPNLAGGRETQYF.

This chain joins TRBV12-3 or TRBV12-4 and TRBJ2-1, with 10 bases aligning to TRBD2. The CDR3 has 14 amino acids. Trimming took 10 bases from V and 3 from J; bases not matched to a gene: 6. CDR3 sequence (DNA): TGTGCCATAAAACTAGCGGGACACTACAATGAGCAGTTCTTC. It encodes CAIKLAGHYNEQFF.

The table lists this clonotype with many counts. This chain links TRBV11-2 with TRBJ2-1; weak D call: TRBD2 (6 bases). Deletions cut 5 bases from V and 5 bases from J, with 13 bases between. This CDR3 is 14 amino acids long. The germline gives CDR1 SGHAT, CDR2 FQNNGV. CDR3 nucleotide sequence: TGTGCCAGCAGCCTAGCGAGCGGTAACAATGAGCAGTTCTTC. It yields the protein CASSLASGNNEQFF.

The V gene is TRBV9, the J gene TRBJ2-7, with D tentatively TRBD1 (6 bases). This CDR3 has 11 amino acids. Trimming took off 4 bases at V and 6 bases at J, with 8 bases between the two ends. The germline CDR1 and CDR2 sequences are SGDLS and YYNGEE. The CDR3 reads CASSSGAEQYF. In DNA form, the CDR3 reads TGTGCCAGCAGCTCAGGGGCCGAGCAGTACTTC.

This clonotype was observed at least ten times. V and J are TRBV5-1 and TRBJ2-7, with 10 bases lining up with TRBD1. The germline V gene has CDR1 SGHRS and CDR2 YFSETQ. Trimming removed 0 bases from V and 5 bases from J; junction bases left unmatched: 2. The CDR3 runs 14 residues. CDR3 in amino acids: CASSLGTGGHEQYF. The CDR3 bases are TGCGCCAGCAGCTTGGGGACAGGGGGGCACGAGCAGTACTTC.